This TCR beta chain was identified during a study of blood T cell repertoires in COVID-19. The V and J ends lost 2 bases and 9 bases, in that order; junction bases with no gene match: 6. The CDR3 has 13 amino acids. From germline, CDR1 is WNHNN and CDR2 SYGVQD (reference sequence). Repertoires were generated with immunoSEQ multiplex PCR, while TCRdb's copy carries only in-frame clones and drops some. The sample lists about 73,000 clones, approximately 88% occurring once. The origin of this receptor is a man older than 75 with active or convalescent COVID-19. Material: peripheral blood. The V and J genes are TRBV10-1 and TRBJ1-2; 7 positions match TRBD1. The CDR3 region is CASSEDRVPSYTF. The DNA for the CDR3 is TGCGCCAGCAGTGAGGACAGGGTGCCCAGCTACACCTTC.